This T cell receptor (beta chain) was sequenced for a study of blood T cell repertoires in COVID-19. Study-level background: The study drew acute and convalescent COVID-19 samples from the United States, Italy and Spain. Sample material is recorded as cDNA or gDNA derived from T cells, B-cell-depleted T cells, or PBMCs.

Judged by abundance, this clone is large (0.1 to 1%). Original handling: Counts of nucleated cells, estimated from reference gene primer amplification, were obtained. TCRdb's copy holds only in-frame clones and misses some; the assay was immunoSEQ multiplex PCR. That table gives V, J and clone size, and the DNA gave D and trimming. The sample contains about 190,000 clones, roughly 86% of which appear only once. Germline CDR1 is MDHEN and CDR2 is SYDVKM. This CDR3 has 15 residues. The junction had 1 base not matched to a gene; V was cut back by 2 bases and J by 2 bases. The origin of this receptor is an older woman with active or convalescent COVID-19. Sequenced input: peripheral blood. This chain connects TRBV28 to TRBJ2-3, with 10 bases aligning to TRBD1. The CDR3 protein is CASSLGTGDTDTQYF. The CDR3 nucleotides read TGTGCCAGCAGTTTAGGGACAGGGGACACAGATACGCAGTATTTT.